This passage covers 23 T cell receptor beta chains from one sample sequenced in a study of cytomegalovirus exposure and HLA in healthy donors. Use of 60 Vbeta and 13 Jbeta primers characterized the PCR. Profiling relied on immunoSEQ multiplex PCR, and the TCRdb table lists in-frame clones only, not all of them. Of 150,000 to 180,000 clones in the sample, less than 80% were seen once. Source material: PBMCs. The receptors stem from a man aged 25-40 years in good health and CMV-seronegative.

The J gene is TRBJ2-7, the V gene TRBV4-1; TRBD2 agrees at 8 bases. J was trimmed by 0 bases and V by 1 base; bases with no gene match: 2. The V gene's germline CDR1 is MGHRA and CDR2 YSYEKL. The CDR3 sequence is 15 residues long. CDR3 sequence reads: CASSQVLAGSYEQYF. The DNA for the CDR3 is TGCGCCAGCAGCCAAGTTCTAGCGGGCTCCTACGAGCAGTACTTC.

The chain has TRBV18 and TRBJ2-1, with 7 bases that match TRBD2. Germline-derived CDR1 and CDR2 are KGHSH and LQKENI. The junction had 12 bases not matched to a gene; V was cut back by 2 bases and J by 2 bases. This CDR3 is built from 18 residues. The CDR3 here is CASSPENRGAGTYNEQFF. The CDR3 coding sequence is TGTGCCAGCTCACCAGAGAATAGAGGAGCGGGGACCTACAATGAGCAGTTCTTC.

The chain carries TRBV6-6 and TRBJ1-6; D not certain. V dropped 6 bases and J dropped 5 bases, with 14 bases sitting between them. Germline-derived CDR1 and CDR2 are MNHNY and SVGAGI (reference sequence). CDR3 size: 15 residues. This CDR3 reads CASSSSGGDNSPLHF. In DNA form, the CDR3 reads TGTGCCAGCAGCTCTTCGGGTGGCGATAATTCACCCCTCCACTTT.

Concerning this clone: An end of the junction does not agree with germline; a read error may underlie this. The CDR3 DNA is TGTGCCAGCAGTAAGGACAGCTCCTATGGCTACCCCTTC. It translates to CASSKDSSYGYPF. The V and J genes are TRBV6-1 and TRBJ1-2, with D possibly matching TRBD1 (6 bases). Germline CDR1 reads MNHNS; CDR2 reads SASEGT. The CDR3 loop spans 13 amino acids.

This clone was recorded a few times. The chain combines TRBV5-4 with TRBJ2-1; 9 bases are shared with TRBD1. Germline CDR1 SGHNT, CDR2 YYREEE (reference sequence). Germline trimming cut 4 bases from V and 2 bases from J; bases unmatched to any gene: 7. The CDR3 consists of 16 residues. CDR3 region: CASSTRQGVAYNEQFF. CDR3 DNA: TGTGCCAGCAGCACCCGACAGGGGGTAGCCTACAATGAGCAGTTCTTC.

This chain connects TRBV29-1 to TRBJ1-5, with D unresolved. Germline values: CDR1 SQVTM, CDR2 ANQGSEA. The CDR3 spans 13 residues. Deletions cut 4 bases from V and 3 bases from J, with 10 bases between. The CDR3 here is CSVAHSLNQPQHF. In DNA form, the CDR3 reads TGCAGCGTTGCCCACAGCCTCAATCAGCCCCAGCATTTT.

The V call is TRBV19, the J call TRBJ2-1, with TRBD1 identical over 8 bases. This CDR3 has 14 residues. V trimming: 3 bases; J trimming: 7 bases; junction bases outside the gene matches: 5. Germline V gene lookup returns CDR1 LNHDA and CDR2 SQIVND (reference sequence). The CDR3 DNA is TGTGCCAGTAGTATCCAGGGGGCCAGGAATGAGCAGTTCTTC. Translation: CASSIQGARNEQFF.

A note on this clone: Within the sample, other DNA sequences also encode this same CDR3. V usage is TRBV30 and J usage is TRBJ1-5; a possible D gene is TRBD1 (5 bases). V lost 0 bases and J 6 bases, leaving 12 bases between the germline ends. There are 14 residues in the CDR3. Germline values: CDR1 GTSNPN, CDR2 SVGIG (reference sequence). The CDR3 nucleotides are TGTGCCTGGAGTGTACGGGGGGGAGGTCAGCCCCAGCATTTT. It specifies CAWSVRGGGQPQHF.

Concerning this clone itself: In the same sample, other DNA sequences code for this CDR3. The rearrangement joins TRBV7-2 to TRBJ2-7; D is ambiguous. Trimming shortened V by 5 bases and J by 0 bases, and 5 bases separated the two germline ends. The CDR3 is 12 amino acids. CDR1 and CDR2 from the germline V gene are SGHTA and FQGNSA. The CDR3 nucleotides are TGTGCCAGCAGCACAGACTCCTACGAGCAGTACTTC. Its protein product is CASSTDSYEQYF.

The gene calls are TRBV18 and TRBJ1-2; tentative D call: TRBD1 (6 bases). V lost 3 bases and J 3 bases, leaving 11 bases between the germline ends. Germline V CDR1 and CDR2: KGHSH, LQKENI. CDR3 length: 14 residues. The CDR3 protein is CASSPDSGDYGYTF. DNA of the CDR3: TGTGCCAGCTCACCGGACAGTGGGGACTATGGCTACACCTTC.

V and J are TRBV5-1 and TRBJ1-4, with 12 bases matching TRBD1. V lost 3 bases and J lost 4; bases outside the gene matches: 4. CDR1 and CDR2 (germline): SGHRS, YFSETQ. This CDR3 is 16 amino acids long. Written as DNA, the CDR3 is TGCGCCAGCAGCTGGGGACAGGGGGCTGGTAATGAAAAACTGTTTTTT. This encodes CASSWGQGAGNEKLFF.

This chain links TRBV28 with TRBJ2-5; TRBD2 matches 10 bases. The CDR3 contains 16 residues. J gave up 5 bases and V 6 bases, and 12 bases lay outside the gene matches. The germline CDR1 and CDR2 sequences are MDHEN and SYDVKM. The CDR3 DNA follows: TGTGCCAGCAGGAGCGGGGGGGCCATATCGGGGGAGACCCAGTACTTC. Its translation is CASRSGGAISGETQYF. Variable domain in full (rest from reference TRBV28 and TRBJ2-5): DVKVTQSSRYLVKRTGEKVFLECVQDMDHENMFWYRQDPGLGLRLIYFSYDVKMKEKGDIPEGYSVSREKKERFSLILESASTNQTSMYLCASRSGGAISGETQYFGPGTRLLVL.

The chain employs TRBV10-3 and TRBJ1-5; tentatively, D is TRBD1 (6 bases). The germline CDR1 and CDR2 sequences are ENHRY and SYGVKD. The CDR3 sequence is 17 residues long. V dropped 0 bases and J dropped 2 bases, with 14 bases sitting between them. As DNA, the CDR3 is TGTGCCATCAGTGAGTCCCGAACAGGGCCCGGCAATCAGCCCCAGCATTTT. This encodes CAISESRTGPGNQPQHF.

This clone came up a few times. The V and J genes are TRBV9 and TRBJ1-2; D is possibly TRBD1 (6 bases). This CDR3 comprises 14 residues. V was pared by 4 bases and J by 6 bases, with 16 bases between. Looked up from germline, CDR1 is SGDLS and CDR2 is YYNGEE. CDR3 residues: CASSISDRIDGYTF. In nucleotides, the CDR3 is TGTGCCAGCAGCATTAGTGACAGGATAGATGGCTACACCTTC.

V and J are TRBV11-2 and TRBJ2-3, with 10 bases fitting TRBD2. The CDR3 is 15 residues long. The V and J ends lost 4 bases and 1 base, in that order; junction bases with no gene match: 2. Germline lookup yields CDR1 SGHAT and CDR2 FQNNGV. CDR3 protein: CASSSSGGGTDTQYF. Here the CDR3 DNA reads TGTGCCAGCAGCTCAAGCGGGGGGGGCACAGATACGCAGTATTTT.

Only one count was recorded for this clone. This chain uses TRBV5-1 with TRBJ2-6; D not resolved. The V end was cut by 0 bases, the J end by 2 bases, with 6 bases between. This CDR3 region has 15 residues. Germline V gives CDR1 SGHRS, CDR2 YFSETQ. The CDR3 DNA reads TGCGCCAGCAGCTTGGTTGGCCCTGGGGCCAACGTCCTGACTTTC. This sequence encodes CASSLVGPGANVLTF.

Only a few counts were recorded for this clone. V gene TRBV6-5 combines with J gene TRBJ1-5; D possibly corresponds to TRBD1 (5 bases). This CDR3 comprises 12 residues. CDR1 is MNHEY and CDR2 is SVGAGI in the germline V gene. V was cut by 6 bases and J by 5 bases, with 8 bases left in between. This CDR3 is CASRSGDQPQHF. As DNA, the CDR3 is TGTGCCAGCAGATCGGGGGATCAGCCCCAGCATTTT.

The chain employs TRBV6-1 and TRBJ1-6; D is perhaps TRBD1 (5 bases). V lost 0 bases, J lost 10 bases, and 16 bases lay in between. Per the germline V gene, CDR1 is MNHNS and CDR2 is SASEGT. The CDR3 contains 16 residues. CDR3 nucleotide sequence: TGTGCCAGCAGTGAAGCATGGGCAGGGTTAAACTCACCCCTCCACTTT. Amino acid sequence: CASSEAWAGLNSPLHF.

The rearrangement links TRBV19 to TRBJ2-1; TRBD1 aligns across 9 bases. J was trimmed by 4 bases and V by 3 bases; bases with no gene match: 4. This CDR3 contains 15 residues. Germline V CDR1 and CDR2: LNHDA, SQIVND (reference sequence). CDR3 coding DNA: TGTGCCAGTAGTATGGGGACAGGGATATACAATGAGCAGTTCTTC. It codes for CASSMGTGIYNEQFF.

The chain carries TRBV18 and TRBJ2-3; D gene uncertain. With 4 bases removed from V and 2 bases from J, the gap between germline ends came to 7 bases. The CDR3 runs 13 residues. The V gene's germline CDR1 is KGHSH and CDR2 LQKENI. This chain's CDR3 is CASSRANTDTQYF. CDR3 nucleotide sequence: TGTGCCAGCTCACGAGCGAACACAGATACGCAGTATTTT. Full variable domain (missing parts from reference TRBV18 and TRBJ2-3): NAGVMQNPRHLVRRRGQEARLRCSPMKGHSHVYWYRQLPEEGLKFMVYLQKENIIDESGMPKERFSAEFPKEGPSILRIQQVVRGDSAAYFCASSRANTDTQYFGPGTRLTVL.

This clone was detected a few times. The chain recombines TRBV2 with TRBJ1-1, with 9 bases matching TRBD1. This CDR3 has 15 amino acids. V trimming: 7 bases; J trimming: 8 bases; junction bases outside the gene matches: 14. The germline V gene encodes CDR1 SNHLY and CDR2 FYNNEI. CDR3 residues: CASTLARTGVSEAFF. In DNA, the CDR3 is TGTGCCAGCACGCTAGCGCGGACAGGGGTAAGCGAAGCTTTCTTT.

The chain recombines TRBV1 with TRBJ1-2. TRBV1 is classified as a pseudogene. The CDR3 totals 19 residues. The CDR3 DNA reads as TGCACCAGCAGCCAAGGGAGATTAACGGGACCCCGGGGGTACTATGGCTACCCCTTC. Protein product: CTSSQGRLTGPRGYYGYPF.

This sequence joins TRBV12-2 and TRBJ1-2. TRBV12-2 is marked as a pseudogene. The CDR3 is made up of 12 amino acids. DNA for the CDR3: TGTGCAAGTCGCCGTGAGCCTGTATCTCCCACCTTC. Translating gives CASRREPVSPTF.